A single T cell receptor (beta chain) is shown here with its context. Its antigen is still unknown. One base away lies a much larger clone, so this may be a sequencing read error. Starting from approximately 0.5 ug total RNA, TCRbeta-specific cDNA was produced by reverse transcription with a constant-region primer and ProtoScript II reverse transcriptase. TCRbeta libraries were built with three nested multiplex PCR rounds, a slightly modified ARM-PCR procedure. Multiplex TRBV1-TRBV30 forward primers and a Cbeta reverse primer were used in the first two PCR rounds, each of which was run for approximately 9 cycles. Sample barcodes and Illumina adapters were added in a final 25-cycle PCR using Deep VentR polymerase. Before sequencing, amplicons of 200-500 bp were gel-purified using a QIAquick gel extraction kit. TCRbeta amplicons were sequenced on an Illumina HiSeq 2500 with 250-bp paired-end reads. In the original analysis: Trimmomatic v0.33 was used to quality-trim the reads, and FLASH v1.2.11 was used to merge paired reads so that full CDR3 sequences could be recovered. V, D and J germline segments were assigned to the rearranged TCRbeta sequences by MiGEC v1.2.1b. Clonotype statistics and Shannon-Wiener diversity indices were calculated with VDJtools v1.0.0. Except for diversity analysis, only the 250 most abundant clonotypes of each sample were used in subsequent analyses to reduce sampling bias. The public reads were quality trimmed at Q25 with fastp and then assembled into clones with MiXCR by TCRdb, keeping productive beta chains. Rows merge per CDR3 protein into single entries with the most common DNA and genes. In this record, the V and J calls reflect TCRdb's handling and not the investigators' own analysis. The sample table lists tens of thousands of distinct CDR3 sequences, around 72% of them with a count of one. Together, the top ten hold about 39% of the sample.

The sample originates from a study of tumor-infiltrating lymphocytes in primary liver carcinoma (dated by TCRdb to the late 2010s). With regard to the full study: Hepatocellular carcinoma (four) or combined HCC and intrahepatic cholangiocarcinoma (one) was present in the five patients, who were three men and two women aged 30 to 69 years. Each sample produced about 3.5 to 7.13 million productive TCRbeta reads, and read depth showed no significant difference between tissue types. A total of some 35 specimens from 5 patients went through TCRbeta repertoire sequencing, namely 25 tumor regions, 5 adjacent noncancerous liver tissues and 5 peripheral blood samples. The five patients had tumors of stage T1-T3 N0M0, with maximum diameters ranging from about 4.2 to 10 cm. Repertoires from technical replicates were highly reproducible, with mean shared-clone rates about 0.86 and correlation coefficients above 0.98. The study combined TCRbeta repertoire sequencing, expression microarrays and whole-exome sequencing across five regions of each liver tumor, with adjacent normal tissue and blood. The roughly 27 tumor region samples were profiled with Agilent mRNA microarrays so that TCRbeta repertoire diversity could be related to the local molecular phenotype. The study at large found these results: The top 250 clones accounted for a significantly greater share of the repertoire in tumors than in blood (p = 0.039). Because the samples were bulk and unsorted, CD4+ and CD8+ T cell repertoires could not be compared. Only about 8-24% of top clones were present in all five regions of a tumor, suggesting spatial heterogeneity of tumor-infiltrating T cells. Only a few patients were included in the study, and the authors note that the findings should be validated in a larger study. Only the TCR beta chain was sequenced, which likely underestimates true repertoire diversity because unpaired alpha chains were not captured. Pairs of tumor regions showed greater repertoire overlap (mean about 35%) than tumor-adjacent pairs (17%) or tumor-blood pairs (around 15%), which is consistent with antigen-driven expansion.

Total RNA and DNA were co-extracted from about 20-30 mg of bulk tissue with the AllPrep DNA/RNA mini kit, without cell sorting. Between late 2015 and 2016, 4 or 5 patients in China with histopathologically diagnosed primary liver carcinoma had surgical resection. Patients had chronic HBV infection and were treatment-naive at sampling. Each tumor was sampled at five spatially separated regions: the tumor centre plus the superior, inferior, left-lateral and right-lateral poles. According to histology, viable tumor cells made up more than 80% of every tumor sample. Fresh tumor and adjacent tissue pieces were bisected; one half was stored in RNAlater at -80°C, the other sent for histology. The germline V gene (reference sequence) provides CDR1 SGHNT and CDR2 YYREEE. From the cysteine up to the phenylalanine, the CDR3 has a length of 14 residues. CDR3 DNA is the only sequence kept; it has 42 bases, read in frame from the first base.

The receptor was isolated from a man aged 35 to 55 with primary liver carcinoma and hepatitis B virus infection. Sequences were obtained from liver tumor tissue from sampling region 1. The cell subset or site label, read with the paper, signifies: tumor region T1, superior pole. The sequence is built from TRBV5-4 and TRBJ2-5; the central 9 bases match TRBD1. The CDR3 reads CTSSEGQGLRTQYF. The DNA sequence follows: TGTACCAGCAGCGAGGGACAGGGCCTACGGACCCAGTACTTC.